There are many counts of the clone carrying this T cell receptor beta chain. Its specificity is not known. The length of the CDR3 is 15 residues. CDR1 is SEHNR, CDR2 FQNEAQ, per germline (reference sequence). V lost 4 bases, J lost 9 bases, and 19 bases lay in between. This entry belongs to a study of glioma-infiltrating T cells. Using RNA template, CDR3s of TCR alpha and beta were amplified with iRepertoire arm-PCR. TCRdb used MiXCR to reprocess the multiplex PCR reads, holding one entry per CDR3 protein. The repertoire includes about 93,000 distinct CDR3 sequences, around 40% of them detected once, and more than 30% sits in the top ten. General observations from the study: Non-neoplastic patients had below-expected tissue-blood divergence, while all gliomas exceeded expectation. Very few CDR3 sequences were shared between tissue and blood.

The receptor was derived from a human donor with low-grade glioma or glioblastoma, undergoing nonglioma brain surgery, or in good health (not recorded which). The material sequenced was glioma tissue, nonneoplastic brain tissue, or PBMCs (not recorded which). This chain links TRBV7-9 with TRBJ2-1, with a weak D call TRBD1 (6 bases). The CDR3 here is CASSSMVYRAPEQFF. The CDR3 DNA reads as TGTGCCAGCAGCTCAATGGTTTACAGGGCCCCTGAGCAGTTCTTC.